The clone carrying this T cell receptor beta chain occurred once. These data originate in a study of blood T cell repertoires in COVID-19. Background on the study: The study drew acute and convalescent COVID-19 samples from the United States, Italy and Spain. Sample material is recorded as cDNA or gDNA derived from T cells, B-cell-depleted T cells, or PBMCs.

The germline gives CDR1 GTSNPN, CDR2 SVGIG (reference sequence). V shed 3 bases, J shed 1 base, and the junction held 3 bases outside the gene matches. The CDR3 has 13 residues. Repertoires were generated with immunoSEQ multiplex PCR, while TCRdb's copy carries only in-frame clones and drops some. Among 250,000 or so clones, 70% to 75% were seen once, and the ten largest hold 3.3%. The chain uses TRBV30 and TRBJ2-7; 7 nucleotides line up with TRBD1. This clonotype was obtained from a woman of 80 years or more with acute or convalescent COVID-19. The sample consisted of peripheral blood. CDR3 bases: TGTGCCTGGAGCGGGACAGCTTCCTACGAGCAGTACTTC. Amino acid sequence: CAWSGTASYEQYF.